This T cell receptor beta chain stems from a study of OX40 agonist ivuxolimab in advanced cancers. Study context: Therapy given before enrollment (anti-PD-1, anti-PD-L1 or anti-CTLA-4) was allowed, and 40% had some. Partial responses were recorded for three patients, including one with hepatocellular carcinoma and two with cutaneous melanoma. Whole-study results and caveats: The CD4+ and CD8+ T cells in the blood had expanded clonally by week 6 at 0.1 to 3.0 mg/kg.

V lost 4 bases, J lost 6 bases, and 5 bases lay in between. The CDR3 has 11 residues. The germline gives CDR1 SGHAT, CDR2 FQDESV (reference sequence). Comments on this clone: Its antigen remains unidentified.

The table came from immunoSEQ multiplex PCR; TCRdb's copy has only in-frame clones and leaves some out. The data hold tens of thousands of clones, with 70% to 90% observed a single time. This TCR derives from an adult with an advanced solid tumor such as melanoma, head and neck, liver or kidney cancer. The sequencing here drew on CD4+ or CD8+ T cells sorted from blood, taken in a trial of the OX40 agonist ivuxolimab. The V call is TRBV11-1, the J call TRBJ2-3; D is uncertain. The CDR3 DNA reads as TGTGCCAGCAGCTCCCCCGATACGCAGTATTTT. Translated, it gives CASSSPDTQYF.